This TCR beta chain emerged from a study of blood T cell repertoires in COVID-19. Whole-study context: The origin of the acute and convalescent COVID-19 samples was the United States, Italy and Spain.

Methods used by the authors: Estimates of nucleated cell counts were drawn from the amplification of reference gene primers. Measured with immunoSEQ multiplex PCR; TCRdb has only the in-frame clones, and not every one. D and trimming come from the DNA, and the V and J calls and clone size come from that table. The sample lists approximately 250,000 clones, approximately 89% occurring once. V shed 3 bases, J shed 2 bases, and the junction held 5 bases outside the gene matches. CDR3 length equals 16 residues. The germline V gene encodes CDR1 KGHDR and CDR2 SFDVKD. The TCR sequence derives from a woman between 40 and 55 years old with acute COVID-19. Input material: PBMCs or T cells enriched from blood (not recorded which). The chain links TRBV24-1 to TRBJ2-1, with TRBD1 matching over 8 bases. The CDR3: CATSDRTGNAYNEQFF. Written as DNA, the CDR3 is TGTGCCACCAGTGATCGGACAGGGAACGCCTACAATGAGCAGTTCTTC.